Listed below are T cell receptor beta chains from one sample, sequenced in a study of CD8 T cells in Susac syndrome. MiXCR was run by TCRdb on the immunoSEQ multiplex PCR reads, yielding one entry per CDR3 protein. The sample yields more than 95,000 distinct CDR3 sequences, 93% seen once. The material sequenced was CD8+ T cells from PBMCs. These receptors were taken from a human donor with multiple sclerosis. CDR3s leave out the opening cysteine and the closing phenylalanine or tryptophan. The D gene is left open where the match is weak. Clone size appears in some rows only: once, few, many, or a class for an expanded clone.

j_call: TRBJ2-1; clone_size: -; v_call: TRBV15; d_call: -; cdr3_aa: ATSSSGDYNEQF
j_call: TRBJ1-5; clone_size: -; v_call: TRBV27; d_call: -; cdr3_aa: ASSLNRVDQPQH
j_call: TRBJ2-1; clone_size: -; v_call: TRBV20-1; d_call: TRBD2; cdr3_aa: SARGSGGGVYEQF
j_call: TRBJ2-7; clone_size: -; v_call: TRBV7-9; d_call: -; cdr3_aa: ASSPVEGAYEQY
j_call: TRBJ1-4; clone_size: -; v_call: TRBV6-2/TRBV6-3; d_call: -; cdr3_aa: ASSYSETATNEKLF
j_call: TRBJ2-3; clone_size: -; v_call: TRBV4-1; d_call: TRBD2; cdr3_aa: ASSQELAGDTQY
j_call: TRBJ2-7; clone_size: -; v_call: TRBV7-9; d_call: -; cdr3_aa: ASSLGGFYEQY
j_call: TRBJ2-1; clone_size: -; v_call: TRBV7-9; d_call: -; cdr3_aa: ASSLLGLYNEQF
j_call: TRBJ1-1; clone_size: -; v_call: TRBV5-4; d_call: -; cdr3_aa: ASSLAAPGNEAF
j_call: TRBJ2-3; clone_size: -; v_call: TRBV20-1; d_call: -; cdr3_aa: SARDRVTSRTDTQY
j_call: TRBJ2-1; clone_size: -; v_call: TRBV27; d_call: TRBD2; cdr3_aa: ASKAGGRNEQF
j_call: TRBJ1-1; clone_size: -; v_call: TRBV6-1; d_call: -; cdr3_aa: ASSSPSRNTEAF
j_call: TRBJ1-1; clone_size: -; v_call: TRBV19; d_call: TRBD1; cdr3_aa: ARRWTGGNASNTEAF
j_call: TRBJ1-2; clone_size: -; v_call: TRBV20-1; d_call: -; cdr3_aa: SARDRGARNGYT
j_call: TRBJ2-3; clone_size: once; v_call: TRBV3-1; d_call: -; cdr3_aa: ASSQEQGTDTQY
j_call: TRBJ1-2; clone_size: -; v_call: TRBV7-9; d_call: -; cdr3_aa: ASSLLGTASNYGYT
j_call: TRBJ1-2; clone_size: -; v_call: TRBV30; d_call: -; cdr3_aa: AWSGLSSDGYT
j_call: TRBJ2-5; clone_size: -; v_call: TRBV3-1; d_call: -; cdr3_aa: ASSPRDLQETQY
j_call: TRBJ2-1; clone_size: -; v_call: TRBV2; d_call: -; cdr3_aa: ASSSALGEDHDNEQF
j_call: TRBJ1-5; clone_size: -; v_call: TRBV27; d_call: TRBD1; cdr3_aa: ASSLSGQGGQPQH
j_call: TRBJ2-5; clone_size: -; v_call: TRBV6-2/TRBV6-3; d_call: -; cdr3_aa: ASTTGLETQY
j_call: TRBJ2-1; clone_size: once; v_call: TRBV5-4; d_call: -; cdr3_aa: ASSLDPSYNEQF
j_call: TRBJ2-1; clone_size: -; v_call: TRBV7-9; d_call: TRBD1; cdr3_aa: ASSFTGGLGNEQF
j_call: TRBJ2-6; clone_size: -; v_call: TRBV2; d_call: TRBD1; cdr3_aa: ASSEGQGRNVLT
j_call: TRBJ2-1; clone_size: -; v_call: TRBV3-1; d_call: TRBD2; cdr3_aa: ASSQDGLLAGGLYNEQF
j_call: TRBJ1-2; clone_size: -; v_call: TRBV3-1; d_call: -; cdr3_aa: ASSQKGPGLNYGYT
j_call: TRBJ2-1; clone_size: -; v_call: TRBV28; d_call: -; cdr3_aa: ASTTYNEQF
j_call: TRBJ2-1; clone_size: -; v_call: TRBV9; d_call: -; cdr3_aa: ASSVGGNNEQF
j_call: TRBJ2-1; clone_size: -; v_call: TRBV20-1; d_call: TRBD2; cdr3_aa: SARVHSGSYNEQF
j_call: TRBJ2-1; clone_size: once; v_call: TRBV18; d_call: TRBD2; cdr3_aa: ASSPPGGRASEQF
j_call: TRBJ2-7; clone_size: -; v_call: TRBV5-1; d_call: -; cdr3_aa: ASRQGAREQY
j_call: TRBJ2-3; clone_size: -; v_call: TRBV14; d_call: -; cdr3_aa: ASSQEPRSRTQY
j_call: TRBJ2-5; clone_size: once; v_call: TRBV28; d_call: TRBD1; cdr3_aa: ASSNNPGTGEETQY
j_call: TRBJ1-3; clone_size: -; v_call: TRBV11-2; d_call: -; cdr3_aa: ASSRRAGNTIY
j_call: TRBJ2-3; clone_size: -; v_call: TRBV29-1; d_call: -; cdr3_aa: SVHQRDTQY
j_call: TRBJ2-2; clone_size: few; v_call: TRBV5-1; d_call: -; cdr3_aa: ASSLLPATSGELF
j_call: TRBJ2-1; clone_size: -; v_call: TRBV5-6; d_call: -; cdr3_aa: ASSFRGSYNEQF
j_call: TRBJ2-1; clone_size: once; v_call: TRBV27; d_call: TRBD2; cdr3_aa: ASRVAGGANNEQF
j_call: TRBJ1-2; clone_size: -; v_call: TRBV13; d_call: TRBD1; cdr3_aa: ASSSEGAHRGGYT
j_call: TRBJ2-4; clone_size: -; v_call: TRBV5-6; d_call: TRBD2; cdr3_aa: ASSGGTSPKNIQY
j_call: TRBJ1-1; clone_size: -; v_call: TRBV30; d_call: -; cdr3_aa: AWSALNLAEAF
j_call: TRBJ2-7; clone_size: -; v_call: TRBV6-9; d_call: -; cdr3_aa: ASSQAWSGGIYEQY
j_call: TRBJ2-1; clone_size: -; v_call: TRBV7-9; d_call: -; cdr3_aa: ASSPASDPLNEQF
j_call: TRBJ2-7; clone_size: -; v_call: TRBV7-8; d_call: -; cdr3_aa: ASSLGVGPYEQY